The subject of this entry is one T cell receptor (beta chain). Its target is not known. Prior autoimmune disease or systemic immunosuppression barred patients. Patients had blood sampled at baseline and again on cycle 4 day 1 and cycle 7 day 1. These data belong to a study of OX40 agonist ivuxolimab in advanced cancers. In the study overall: Having had anti-PD-1, anti-PD-L1 or anti-CTLA-4 therapy before was allowed, and roughly 40% had some.

Losses at the gene ends were 5 bases for V and 6 bases for J; bases not matched to a gene: 4. The CDR3 consists of 14 residues. Germline CDR1 reads SNHLY; CDR2 reads FYNNEI. Points from the study as a whole: Clonal expansion was seen in CD4+ and CD8+ blood T cells by week 6 at 0.1 to 3.0 mg/kg.

Profiling relied on immunoSEQ multiplex PCR, and the TCRdb table lists in-frame clones only, not all of them. Among over 45,000 clones, about 83% were seen once, and the ten largest hold 0.95% to 1.5%. The V and J genes are TRBV2 and TRBJ2-5, with 12 bases that match TRBD2. The sequenced sample was CD4+ or CD8+ T cells sorted from blood, obtained in a trial of the OX40 agonist ivuxolimab. The receptor was derived from an adult with an advanced solid tumor such as melanoma, head and neck, liver or kidney cancer. The CDR3 loop reads CASSRTSGVKTQYF. The CDR3 nucleotides read TGTGCCAGCAGTAGGACTAGCGGGGTAAAGACCCAGTACTTC.